The T cell receptor (beta chain) under discussion was sequenced for a study of blood T cells in healthy people across ages (dated by TCRdb to between 2015 and 2016). Describing the broader study: In model experiments, template switching captured roughly one uniquely barcoded TCR beta cDNA molecule for every two T cells. Using deep sequencing normalized with unique cDNA molecular identifiers, the study measured how TCR beta repertoire diversity changes with age. The donors were divided into four age groups: young (average about 15 years), middle-aged (approximately 39), aged (approximately 62) and long-lived (82). To avoid experimental bias, donors of different ages were randomly spread across the sequencing lanes. The study analyzed two additional independent replicas of 1 million unique cDNA reads from the same blood draw for two donors, one aged 18 to 30 and one aged 80 or older. Overall study results and their limits: Because profiling used bulk unsorted PBMCs, naive and antigen-experienced compartments could not be compared conclusively. Observed TCR beta diversity per million T cells fell roughly linearly with age, and a significant reduction was already apparent by age roughly 40. Because donor CMV infection status was unknown, age-related changes in expanded clonotypes were potentially confounded. Estimates of total diversity based on one million sequenced T cells were considered lower bounds and underestimates. Compared with the aged group, the long-lived group had more naive CD4+ T cells, fewer expanded clones and increased TCR diversity, a pattern suggesting age selection. Observed TCR beta diversity correlated strongly with the percentage of naive T cells measured by flow cytometry.

At least ten counts were recorded for this clonotype. This clone's antigen is unknown. No base quality values were provided; no much bigger clone lies one nucleotide off. The donors were about 40 Caucasian individuals from Russia, aged about 6 to 100 years, who were systemically healthy. Each donor gave approximately 10 milliliters of peripheral blood, collected into EDTA-treated Vacutainer tubes. Ficoll-Paque density-gradient centrifugation was used to isolate PBMCs, with at least 7 million obtained per sample. Trizol reagent was used to extract total RNA from PBMCs, with at least 6 micrograms per sample. The percentages of naive CD45RAhigh/CD27high T cells were determined by flow cytometry on a PBMC aliquot from every donor. The receptor library was made with 5' RACE. Data came from an Illumina HiSeq 2500. A second PCR of about 7 to 12 cycles was run with a J-beta primer mix and a sample-barcoded 5' primer. A template-switch 5' adaptor carrying 12 random nucleotides introduced a unique molecular identifier onto each TCR beta cDNA molecule. Each sample yielded at least 2.5 million CDR3-containing paired-end reads. First-strand cDNA synthesis was performed from all RNA using the Mint cDNA synthesis kit, with priming by a TRBC-specific oligonucleotide. Following uracil-DNA glycosylase treatment, all cDNA underwent a first 18-cycle PCR with the universal primers M1SS and BC2_uni_R. As for the authors' bioinformatics: Each sample was normalized by randomly selecting 1 million high-quality reads, each carrying a distinct molecular identifier. Instead of being binned into consensus sequences, reads that shared molecular identifiers were thrown out. MiTCR, set to a Q25 quality threshold and the strictest error-elimination algorithm, was used for CDR3 identification, clonotype clustering and error correction. A nonparametric unseen species model using Euler transformation provided a lower-bound estimate of total TCR beta diversity. TCRdb reprocessing: public reads trimmed at Q25 with fastp, clones called with MiXCR, in-frame beta chains kept. Rows merge per CDR3 protein into single entries with the most common DNA and genes. These V and J calls rely on TCRdb rather than the paper's analysis. In this sample the table shows about 670,000 distinct CDR3 sequences, 45% to 60% of which occur a single time. The ten largest clones capture roughly 14% of the sample.

V and J lose 4 bases and 10 bases, and a span of 14 bases separates them. The CDR3 covers 13 residues, taking in both the cysteine and the phenylalanine. The DNA shown is the 39-base CDR3, in frame from base 1. The specimen sequenced was blood. The clonotype originates from a woman older than 75 in good health. Here the chain combines TRBV12-3 or TRBV12-4 and TRBJ1-5; TRBD1 might be the D gene, on 6 matching bases. The nucleotide sequence reads TGTGCCAGCAGTTCAGGACAGCGAGATCCCCAGCATTTT. The resulting protein is CASSSGQRDPQHF.